This T cell receptor (beta chain) was sequenced for a study of cytomegalovirus exposure and HLA in healthy donors. The PCR made use of 60 Vbeta and 13 Jbeta primers. The repertoire was sequenced with immunoSEQ multiplex PCR; TCRdb's copy has only in-frame clones and lacks some. The sample includes roughly 120,000 clones, 76% of them seen just once. This CDR3 has 14 amino acids. CDR1 is SGHAT and CDR2 is FQNNGV in the germline V gene. V was clipped by 3 bases and J by 3 bases, with 9 bases between them. About this clone: Its antigen is not known.

General study findings and limits: A later analysis reported that several of the most significant clusters appeared to be linked to common viral pathogens, among them Epstein-Barr virus. Researchers left out some V segments, among them TRBV6-2 and TRBV6-3, as indistinguishable. Roughly uniform depth of sequencing across donors was assumed in presence/absence analyses.

The sample taken for sequencing was PBMCs. This sequence was found in a woman between 50 and 59 years old in good health and CMV-seropositive. The chain recombines TRBV11-2 with TRBJ2-1; D is possibly TRBD2 (5 bases). CDR3 sequence reads: CASSFGLLYNEQFF. In nucleotides, the CDR3 is TGTGCCAGCAGCTTCGGACTCCTCTACAATGAGCAGTTCTTC.